The clone carrying this TCR gamma chain showed up just a few times. This sample includes further DNA sequences coding for the same CDR3. Germline trimming cut 0 bases from V and 7 bases from J; bases unmatched to any gene: 3. Germline CDR1 and CDR2: GITISATS and ISYDGTV (reference sequence). The CDR3 sequence is 12 residues long. This entry belongs to a study of gamma-delta chains in newborns, infants, children. TCRdb made new clone calls on the reads using CATT. The table lists a few thousand gamma-chain clones, 30% of them singletons, with roughly 45% in the top ten. The clonotype was recovered from a child who was a newborn, infant or young child, either healthy, febrile or measles-vaccinated (not recorded which). The V gene is TRGV9, the J gene TRGJ1 or TRGJ2. The specimen sequenced was blood. CDR3 bases: TGTGCCTTGTGGGAGGTGCCGTATAAGAAACTCTTT. Its protein product is CALWEVPYKKLF.